The 29 T cell receptor beta chains presented below share a single source sample, sequenced in a study of cytomegalovirus exposure and HLA in healthy donors. Amplification used 60 Vbeta primers and 13 Jbeta primers. Method: immunoSEQ multiplex PCR; TCRdb's copy keeps in-frame clones and lacks some. This sample has some 150,000 clones, with roughly 80% found just once. Sequencing was performed on PBMCs. Receptor source: a woman in her fifties or sixties in good health and CMV-seronegative.

This chain uses TRBV19 with TRBJ1-1; 7 bases match TRBD1. The CDR3 totals 16 residues. Germline V gene sequence: CDR1 LNHDA, CDR2 SQIVND (reference sequence). V shed 5 bases and J 1 base; nucleotides not matched to a gene: 10. CDR3 loop: CASSLAGRGRNTEAFF. The DNA of the CDR3 is TGTGCCAGTAGTCTGGCAGGCAGGGGGAGGAACACTGAAGCTTTCTTT.

The chain combines TRBV29-1 with TRBJ1-4; 7 bases align to TRBD1. V lost 7 bases to trimming and J lost 1 base; unmatched junction nucleotides: 3. The germline V gene encodes CDR1 SQVTM and CDR2 ANQGSEA. The CDR3 has 13 amino acids. The CDR3: CSAAGGTNEKLFF. DNA of the CDR3: TGCAGCGCCGCAGGGGGAACTAATGAAAAACTGTTTTTT.

This chain links TRBV27 with TRBJ2-7; TRBD1 matches at 9 bases. This CDR3 has 14 residues. Trimming took 8 bases from V and 6 from J; bases not matched to a gene: 11. CDR1 MNHEY and CDR2 SMNVEV come from the germline V gene (reference sequence). The CDR3 coding sequence is TGTGCCAGCCGCACAGGGGGCACTCCGGGCGAGCAGTACTTC. Its protein is CASRTGGTPGEQYF.

The V gene is TRBV7-9, the J gene TRBJ2-2; weak D call: TRBD2 (6 bases). V gave up 3 bases and J gave up 6 bases, with 8 bases separating them. Germline lookup yields CDR1 SEHNR and CDR2 FQNEAQ (reference sequence). This CDR3 has 13 residues. The CDR3: CASSFGGAGELFF. CDR3 DNA sequence: TGTGCCAGCAGCTTCGGGGGAGCCGGGGAGCTGTTTTTT.

V usage is TRBV9 and J usage is TRBJ1-1, with D possibly TRBD1 on 5 matching bases. The CDR3 length is 13 residues. V lost 4 bases to trimming and J lost 5 bases, with 12 bases between them. Germline CDR1 is SGDLS and CDR2 is YYNGEE. CDR3 loop: CASSPAGVTEAFF. The CDR3 region has the DNA TGTGCCAGCAGCCCAGCGGGGGTTACTGAAGCTTTCTTT.

The chain combines TRBV9 with TRBJ2-2; D is ambiguous. The V end lost 3 bases, the J end lost 8 bases, and 17 bases lay between the germline ends. The CDR3 loop spans 15 amino acids. The germline V gene encodes CDR1 SGDLS and CDR2 YYNGEE. CDR3 nucleotides: TGTGCCAGCAGCGCCGACTCCGCGGCCAGTGGGGAGCTGTTTTTT. Its protein is CASSADSAASGELFF.

This clone was observed a handful of times. This chain links TRBV6-1 with TRBJ2-1; 7 positions match TRBD2. The CDR3 loop spans 15 amino acids. J was trimmed by 0 bases and V by 5 bases; bases with no gene match: 4. CDR1 is MNHNS, CDR2 SASEGT, per germline. CDR3 DNA sequence: TGTGCCAGCAGTCGAGGGACTATCTCCTACAATGAGCAGTTCTTC. Protein product: CASSRGTISYNEQFF.

V and J are TRBV29-1 and TRBJ2-1, with D perhaps matching TRBD2 (5 bases). The CDR3 loop spans 13 amino acids. Looked up from germline, CDR1 is SQVTM and CDR2 is ANQGSEA. V dropped 1 base and J dropped 5 bases, with 9 bases sitting between them. In nucleotides, the CDR3 is TGCAGCGTTGAAGGGACGGGGAACAATGAGCAGTTCTTC. Encoded protein: CSVEGTGNNEQFF.

This clone was counted only a few times. An end of the junction does not agree with germline; a read error may underlie this. The V gene is TRBV19, the J gene TRBJ1-2; possibly TRBD1 for D (6 bases). CDR3 length equals 11 residues. From germline, CDR1 is LNHDA and CDR2 SQIVND (reference sequence). The CDR3 DNA reads TGTGCCAGTAGTACTAAGGGACACCTGGAGTTC. This sequence encodes CASSTKGHLEF.

This clone showed up just a few times. The chain links TRBV29-1 to TRBJ2-3; 10 nucleotides match TRBD1. This CDR3 comprises 15 residues. The trim removed 1 base at V and 6 bases at J, leaving 7 bases unmatched. Germline assignment: CDR1 SQVTM and CDR2 ANQGSEA. In DNA form, the CDR3 reads TGCAGCGTTGAAGGTGGAGACAGGGGGCTGGATACGCAGTATTTT. The encoded protein is CSVEGGDRGLDTQYF.

This clone was observed a single time. The V call is TRBV28, the J call TRBJ2-5, with TRBD2 matching over 14 bases. The germline gives CDR1 MDHEN, CDR2 SYDVKM. The CDR3 has 16 amino acids. V lost 4 bases, J lost 2 bases, and 3 bases stayed unmatched. The CDR3 spells CASSSGTSGGQETQYF. CDR3 coding DNA: TGTGCCAGCAGTTCCGGGACTAGCGGGGGTCAAGAGACCCAGTACTTC.

The chain joins TRBV7-8 to TRBJ1-5, with 10 bases lining up with TRBD1. This CDR3 region has 18 residues. V was clipped by 4 bases and J by 0 bases; unmatched bases: 9. CDR1 and CDR2 from the germline V gene are SGHVS and FQNEAQ. In nucleotides, the CDR3 is TGTGCCAGCAGCTCCCCGACAGGGGGCGACCCTAGCAATCAGCCCCAGCATTTT. It encodes CASSSPTGGDPSNQPQHF.

The rearrangement links TRBV11-2 to TRBJ1-1; TRBD1 aligns across 7 bases. The germline V gene has CDR1 SGHAT and CDR2 FQNNGV. With V trimmed by 0 bases and J by 8 bases, 3 bases remained unmatched. The CDR3 sequence is 13 residues long. CDR3 loop: CASSLEQGLEAFF. CDR3 nucleotides: TGTGCCAGCAGCTTAGAACAGGGGCTCGAAGCTTTCTTT.

The chain joins TRBV27 to TRBJ2-1, with 7 bases identical to TRBD2. J was trimmed by 7 bases and V by 8 bases; bases with no gene match: 8. Per the germline V gene, CDR1 is MNHEY and CDR2 is SMNVEV (reference sequence). The CDR3 length is 13 residues. CDR3 amino acids: CASRSLGGNEQFF. In nucleotides, the CDR3 is TGTGCCAGCCGCAGCTTGGGGGGGAATGAGCAGTTCTTC.

This sequence joins TRBV7-2 and TRBJ1-6; D unresolved. Germline assignment: CDR1 SGHTA and CDR2 FQGNSA. With 7 bases removed from V and 7 bases from J, the gap between germline ends came to 14 bases. The CDR3 contains 14 residues. CDR3 sequence (DNA): TGTGCCAGCACAGGAGGTTCGGCGAATTCACCCCTCCACTTT. Translation gives CASTGGSANSPLHF.

This rearrangement joins TRBV4-3 to TRBJ2-2; weak D call: TRBD2 (6 bases). V gave up 0 bases and J gave up 2 bases, with 7 bases separating them. The CDR3 spans 15 residues. Germline assignment: CDR1 LGHNA and CDR2 YSLEER. CDR3 region: CASSQEGGNTGELFF. CDR3 nucleotide sequence: TGCGCCAGCAGCCAAGAGGGGGGAAACACCGGGGAGCTGTTTTTT.

This chain connects TRBV5-6 to TRBJ1-4; D is unresolved. Between the trimmed V and J ends, which lost 2 bases and 8 bases, there was a span of 7 bases. CDR1 is SGHDT, CDR2 YYEEEE, per germline. This CDR3 has 12 amino acids. The DNA of the CDR3 is TGTGCCAGCAGCTTATCTGGCGAAAAACTGTTTTTT. Amino acid sequence: CASSLSGEKLFF.

The chain uses TRBV5-4 and TRBJ2-7; D possibly corresponds to TRBD2 (6 bases). CDR3 length equals 14 residues. Per the germline V gene, CDR1 is SGHNT and CDR2 is YYREEE (reference sequence). The ends were cut back, 4 bases at V and 2 bases at J, with 13 bases in the middle. CDR3 region: CASSGDSSTYEQYF. The CDR3 DNA reads as TGTGCCAGCAGCGGGGACTCTTCAACCTACGAGCAGTACTTC.

The chain carries TRBV2 and TRBJ1-5; the D gene is possibly TRBD1 (5 bases). The CDR3 is 14 residues long. Deletions cut 6 bases from V and 10 bases from J, with 19 bases between. The germline CDR1 and CDR2 sequences are SNHLY and FYNNEI. CDR3 DNA sequence: TGTGCCAGCAGCCCAGGCCCCGGGGGTATTCCCCAGCATTTT. This encodes CASSPGPGGIPQHF.

The chain employs TRBV19 and TRBJ1-2; 8 nucleotides line up with TRBD1. There are 15 residues in the CDR3. J lost 4 bases, V lost 3 bases, and 7 bases had no gene match. Germline lookup yields CDR1 LNHDA and CDR2 SQIVND (reference sequence). CDR3 sequence reads: CASSMGGQVPYGYTF. The CDR3 DNA is TGTGCCAGTAGTATGGGGGGACAGGTTCCCTATGGCTACACCTTC.

This chain joins TRBV29-1 and TRBJ1-5, with D maybe TRBD1 (5 bases). CDR1 and CDR2 (germline): SQVTM, ANQGSEA. The CDR3 contains 12 residues. For the CDR3, the DNA is TGCGGGGTTGGGGGAGTCAATCAGCCCCAGCATTTT. This codes for CGVGGVNQPQHF.

The genes are TRBV10-3 and TRBJ1-1; D is unresolved. Per the germline V gene, CDR1 is ENHRY and CDR2 is SYGVKD. V shed 6 bases and J shed 2 bases, with 10 bases lying between them. This CDR3 has 13 residues. CDR3 region: CAISRTENTEAFF. DNA for the CDR3: TGTGCCATCAGCCGCACAGAAAACACTGAAGCTTTCTTT.

The genes are TRBV7-2 and TRBJ1-1, with 8 bases matching TRBD1. The CDR3 covers 14 residues. V gave up 4 bases and J gave up 4 bases; unmatched junction bases: 5. Germline-derived CDR1 and CDR2 are SGHTA and FQGNSA. This CDR3 is CASSSGTGITEAFF. CDR3 sequence (DNA): TGTGCCAGCAGCTCCGGGACAGGAATCACTGAAGCTTTCTTT.

V usage is TRBV28 and J usage is TRBJ2-2; D gene unclear. The CDR3 runs 12 residues. Trimming shortened V by 3 bases and J by 5 bases, and 4 bases separated the two germline ends. Germline V gene sequence: CDR1 MDHEN, CDR2 SYDVKM. CDR3 amino acids: CASSFMTGELFF. CDR3 bases: TGTGCCAGCAGTTTCATGACCGGGGAGCTGTTTTTT.

V usage is TRBV9 and J usage is TRBJ2-1; 8 positions agree with TRBD2. CDR3 length equals 17 residues. Germline V CDR1 and CDR2: SGDLS, YYNGEE. V lost 5 bases and J lost 0; bases outside the gene matches: 10. The CDR3 loop reads CASSYSGLAYSYNEQFF. For the CDR3, the DNA is TGTGCCAGCAGTTATAGCGGACTAGCCTACTCCTACAATGAGCAGTTCTTC.

This clone was recorded only once. The V and J genes are TRBV4-3 and TRBJ2-2; 10 bases match TRBD2. Germline CDR1 reads LGHNA; CDR2 reads YSLEER. V lost 2 bases and J lost 4; bases outside the gene matches: 10. The CDR3 runs to 18 residues. CDR3 sequence reads: CASSQRLAGTSGTGELFF. DNA of the CDR3: TGCGCCAGCAGCCAACGACTAGCGGGTACCAGCGGCACCGGGGAGCTGTTTTTT.

A single count supports this clone. This sequence joins TRBV6-1 and TRBJ2-1, with 7 nucleotides matching TRBD1. Germline lookup yields CDR1 MNHNS and CDR2 SASEGT. CDR3 length: 15 residues. V was pared by 5 bases and J by 4 bases, with 8 bases of the junction left unmatched. CDR3 bases: TGTGCCAGCAGTTTAGAGGGGGCCCTATACAATGAGCAGTTCTTC. It is translated as CASSLEGALYNEQFF.

The chain recombines TRBV7-3 with TRBJ1-1; D call uncertain. CDR1 and CDR2 from the germline V gene are SGHTA and FQGTGA. V dropped 8 bases and J dropped 4 bases, with 14 bases sitting between them. The CDR3 spans 13 residues. CDR3 DNA sequence: TGTGCCAGCGCCCCGGGGAGAGGCACTGAAGCTTTCTTT. Its protein is CASAPGRGTEAFF.

The rearrangement links TRBV7-2 to TRBJ2-2; TRBD1 might be the D (6 bases). The CDR3 has 12 residues. Germline V gene sequence: CDR1 SGHTA, CDR2 FQGNSA. Trimming stripped 6 bases from V and 6 bases from J, with 8 bases between. The CDR3 nucleotides read TGTGCCAGCAGTCACAGGGCCGGGGAGCTGTTTTTT. Protein sequence: CASSHRAGELFF.